Listed here is a single T cell receptor beta chain. A far larger clone is only one base removed, so a read error is likely. Additional DNA sequences in this sample encode the identical CDR3. The sample comes from a study of shared clonotypes between healthy human individuals. V lost 4 bases, J lost 3 bases, and 12 bases lay in between. The CDR3 sequence is 14 residues long. Germline V lookup: CDR1 SNHLY, CDR2 FYNNEI. Genomic DNA (from each subset) was split evenly across several immunoSEQ plates. Assay: immunoSEQ multiplex PCR; the TCRdb copy retains only in-frame clones and omits some. Of about half a million clones listed, about 84% are singletons.

The TCR originated in a woman in her thirties or forties in good health. Some clones in this sample may be carry-over from other donors' samples. The chain employs TRBV2 and TRBJ1-1; D perhaps matches TRBD1 (5 bases). Sequencing used PBMCs. In DNA form, the CDR3 reads TGTGCCAGCAGTGGGGGTCGGGGACACACTGAAGCTTTCTTT. The encoded protein is CASSGGRGHTEAFF.